This T cell receptor (beta chain) was captured in a study of cytotoxic CD8 clonotypes in ibrutinib-treated CLL. Broader study findings: The study found clonality rose at ibrutinib response, then fell toward baseline at progression.

This clone was seen only a few times. Antigen unknown. Produced via immunoSEQ multiplex PCR; TCRdb's table is partial and in-frame only. Here the sample spans 80,000 to 95,000 clones, roughly 80% being singletons. The receptor was isolated from a human donor with chronic lymphocytic leukemia. The source material was PBMCs, sampled after 12 months of ibrutinib treatment.

The CDR3 protein is CATSGTSGGTFLGDEQFF. Here the CDR3 DNA reads TGTGCCACTTCCGGGACTAGCGGGGGAACCTTCCTCGGGGATGAGCAGTTCTTC. The gene calls are TRBV10-3 and TRBJ2-1; 14 bases match TRBD2. This CDR3 has 18 amino acids. The V gene end was trimmed by 10 bases and the J gene end by 8 bases; junction bases not matched to a gene: 19. Germline V gene sequence: CDR1 ENHRY, CDR2 SYGVKD.